Presented here are 20 T cell receptor beta chains from one specimen sequenced in a study of response to subunit inactivated influenza vaccine. One entry per CDR3 protein results from TCRdb running MiXCR on the RT-PCR reads. The sample holds a few hundred thousand distinct CDR3 sequences, approximately 14% seen once. The specimen comprised PBMCs from blood, sampled about 11 days after vaccination. The receptors here all came from a man in his fifties or sixties who received an inactivated influenza vaccine.

This clonotype was seen only a few times. J is TRBJ2-1 and V is TRBV24-1; D perhaps matches TRBD1 (6 bases). Per germline, CDR1 KGHDR and CDR2 SFDVKD. V was clipped by 5 bases and J by 7 bases, with 23 bases between them. The CDR3 has 17 residues. The CDR3 spells CATSGKVGQSTLNEQFF. The CDR3 nucleotides read TGTGCCACCAGTGGCAAGGTAGGACAGAGCACCTTAAATGAGCAGTTCTTC.

This sequence joins TRBV12-3 or TRBV12-4 and TRBJ2-7; D might be TRBD1 or TRBD2, each matching 5 bases. V lost 5 bases and J lost 5, with 16 bases in between. The CDR3 is made up of 14 amino acids. The DNA of the CDR3 is TGTGCCAGCAGTCCTGGGACCCCGACTCACGAGCAGTACTTC. Its protein product is CASSPGTPTHEQYF.

This clonotype was recorded many times. The chain recombines TRBV9 with TRBJ2-1; D remains unclear. CDR1 and CDR2 (germline): SGDLS, YYNGEE. Trimming took off 1 base at V and 0 bases at J, with 14 bases between the two ends. The CDR3 is 17 amino acids. The CDR3 nucleotides are TGTGCCAGCAGCGTAAGGATGGGCGGATCCTCCTACAATGAGCAGTTCTTC. Amino acids: CASSVRMGGSSYNEQFF.

The chain employs TRBV9 and TRBJ2-1, with D unresolved. CDR1 and CDR2 from the germline V gene are SGDLS and YYNGEE. V lost 0 bases to trimming and J lost 5 bases, with 12 bases between them. This CDR3 spans 15 amino acids. The CDR3 is CASSVVGAAHNEQFF. The CDR3 DNA sequence: TGTGCCAGCAGCGTAGTTGGCGCGGCCCACAATGAGCAGTTCTTC.

The chain uses TRBV12-3 or TRBV12-4 and TRBJ2-2; D may be TRBD1 (5 bases). This CDR3 is built from 15 residues. V shed 3 bases and J shed 5 bases, with 13 bases lying between them. CDR3 sequence reads: CASSFGRVRTGELFF. The CDR3 region has the DNA TGTGCCAGCAGTTTCGGCAGGGTTAGAACCGGGGAGCTGTTTTTT.

V gene TRBV12-3 or TRBV12-4 combines with J gene TRBJ2-1; D uncertain. V was clipped by 5 bases and J by 1 base, with 3 bases between them. The CDR3 contains 12 residues. The CDR3 nucleotides read TGTGCCAGCAGTAATTCCTACAATGAGCAGTTCTTC. This codes for CASSNSYNEQFF.

In this sample, this clonotype turned up many times. The chain is built from TRBV5-1 and TRBJ2-1; D is possibly TRBD1 (6 bases). V shed 0 bases and J shed 4 bases, with 11 bases lying between them. There are 15 residues in the CDR3. The germline gives CDR1 SGHRS, CDR2 YFSETQ. CDR3 coding DNA: TGCGCCAGCAGCTTGGGTCCAGGGGAATACAATGAGCAGTTCTTC. Translating gives CASSLGPGEYNEQFF. The entire variable domain, with the rest obtained from reference TRBV5-1 and TRBJ2-1, is as follows: KAGVTQTPRYLIKTRGQQVTLSCSPISGHRSVSWYQQTPGQGLQFLFEYFSETQRNKGNFPGRFSGRQFSNSRSEMNVSTLELGDSALYLCASSLGPGEYNEQFFGPGTRLTVL.

The V and J genes are TRBV15 and TRBJ1-5; D possibly corresponds to TRBD1 (6 bases). Trimming stripped 1 base from V and 4 bases from J, with 8 bases between. The germline CDR1 and CDR2 sequences are LNHNV and YYDKDF (reference sequence). The CDR3 is made up of 14 amino acids. CDR3 sequence: CATSRAGVNQPQHF. For the CDR3, the DNA is TGTGCCACCAGCAGAGCAGGGGTAAATCAGCCCCAGCATTTT.

The chain uses TRBV4-3 and TRBJ2-1; unclear D gene. V lost 4 bases and J 6 bases, leaving 10 bases between the germline ends. CDR3 length equals 13 residues. Germline values: CDR1 LGHNA, CDR2 YSLEER. The CDR3 DNA reads TGCGCCAGCAGCCTCAAGGAGACCAATGAGCAGTTCTTC. This translates into CASSLKETNEQFF.

The chain is built from TRBV6-2 or TRBV6-3 and TRBJ2-7; D is undetermined. Germline CDR1 reads MNHEY; CDR2 reads SVGEGT. Trimming took 7 bases from V and 2 from J, leaving 12 bases between them. The CDR3 is 13 residues long. This chain's CDR3 is CASKLTIPYEQYF. CDR3 nucleotides: TGTGCCAGCAAATTAACTATTCCCTACGAGCAGTACTTC.

This clonotype was counted between two and nine times. The chain links TRBV6-2 or TRBV6-3 to TRBJ2-3; possible D gene TRBD2, 6 bases. Trimming pared 6 bases from V and 3 bases from J, leaving 16 bases between. The CDR3 spans 15 residues. Looked up from germline, CDR1 is MNHEY and CDR2 is SVGEGT. The CDR3 DNA is TGTGCCAGCAGAAACACGGGAGTGGAGACAGATACGCAGTATTTT. Protein sequence: CASRNTGVETDTQYF.

This clonotype was seen a handful of times. This sequence joins TRBV15 and TRBJ1-1; D possibly corresponds to TRBD1 (5 bases). Germline V lookup: CDR1 LNHNV, CDR2 YYDKDF (reference sequence). This CDR3 is built from 16 residues. V dropped 0 bases and J dropped 6 bases, with 17 bases sitting between them. In DNA, the CDR3 is TGTGCCACCAGCAGAGATAGCCCTGGCAGGGAGGCTGAAGCTTTCTTT. Encoded protein: CATSRDSPGREAEAFF.

The chain recombines TRBV5-1 with TRBJ2-7, with TRBD2 identical over 9 bases. Germline CDR1 and CDR2: SGHRS and YFSETQ. V dropped 0 bases and J dropped 2; count of bases not matched to a gene: 3. The CDR3 length is 15 residues. The CDR3 loop reads CASSLDAGGPYEQYF. CDR3 bases: TGCGCCAGCAGCTTGGATGCGGGAGGGCCCTACGAGCAGTACTTC.

The chain uses TRBV5-1 and TRBJ2-1, with 9 bases lining up with TRBD2. This CDR3 spans 17 amino acids. Germline loops: CDR1 SGHRS, CDR2 YFSETQ. V was clipped by 4 bases and J by 5 bases; unmatched bases: 13. The CDR3, as DNA: TGCGCCAGCAGCCTACGGCTAGCGGGAAGATCAAACAATGAGCAGTTCTTC. Translated, it gives CASSLRLAGRSNNEQFF.

This chain joins TRBV30 and TRBJ1-4; D perhaps matches TRBD1 (5 bases). This CDR3 region has 17 residues. Trimming took 1 base from V and 5 from J, leaving 20 bases between them. Germline V CDR1 and CDR2: GTSNPN, SVGIG (reference sequence). The CDR3: CAWSGGGTGTGNEKLFF. CDR3 bases: TGTGCCTGGAGTGGCGGCGGAACCGGGACGGGGAATGAAAAACTGTTTTTT.

This clonotype was counted between two and nine times. This chain links TRBV5-4 with TRBJ2-1; 8 positions agree with TRBD2. Germline V gives CDR1 SGHNT, CDR2 YYREEE (reference sequence). V gave up 3 bases and J gave up 10 bases; unmatched junction bases: 15. The CDR3 spans 16 residues. The CDR3 sequence is CASSSLATSGRREQFF. The DNA for the CDR3 is TGTGCCAGCAGCTCACTGGCCACTAGCGGCCGAAGGGAGCAGTTCTTC.

The chain employs TRBV18 and TRBJ1-4; D remains ambiguous. CDR3 length: 13 amino acids. The V end lost 1 base, the J end lost 5 bases, and 5 bases lay between the germline ends. From germline, CDR1 is KGHSH and CDR2 LQKENI. The CDR3 is CASSPQTNEKLFF. In nucleotides, the CDR3 is TGTGCCAGCTCACCACAGACAAATGAAAAACTGTTTTTT.

In its sample, this clonotype was seen a few times. V usage is TRBV25-1 and J usage is TRBJ2-2; a weak D match, TRBD2 (6 bases). The CDR3 consists of 14 residues. Between the trimmed V and J ends, which lost 4 bases and 4 bases, there was a span of 10 bases. CDR1 and CDR2 (germline): MGHDK, SYGVNS. The CDR3 sequence is CASSAGEGTGELFF. The DNA of the CDR3 is TGTGCCAGCAGTGCGGGAGAGGGCACCGGGGAGCTGTTTTTT.

This clonotype was observed a handful of times. The CDR3 nucleotides are TGTGCCAGCAGCCCCCACGGTTTGGGGCCAGACAATGAGCAGTTCTTC. Amino acids: CASSPHGLGPDNEQFF. The rearrangement uses TRBV7-2 and TRBJ2-1; D perhaps matches TRBD1 (5 bases). This CDR3 region has 16 residues. Germline V lookup: CDR1 SGHTA, CDR2 FQGNSA. V lost 5 bases and J lost 5, with 19 bases in between.

This clonotype came up a few times. The CDR3 is CASSYGVQSGEQYF. DNA of the CDR3: TGTGCCAGCAGTTACGGCGTTCAATCTGGGGAGCAGTACTTC. The chain links TRBV6-5 to TRBJ2-7; D is unresolved. Germline CDR1 is MNHEY and CDR2 is SVGAGI. The ends were cut back, 2 bases at V and 7 bases at J, with 15 bases in the middle. CDR3 length: 14 amino acids.